The rows below give T cell receptor beta chains drawn from one sample of a study of identical twins. MiXCR, run by TCRdb on the 5' RACE reads, gives a single entry per CDR3 protein. The sample has a few hundred thousand distinct CDR3 sequences; around an eighth are singletons. These records were also assigned to another study, of yellow fever vaccine responses in identical twins.

Sequenced input: CD4+ T cells sorted from blood. The receptors stem from a woman younger than 30 in good health. Both conserved end residues are part of each CDR3. The D gene is left open where the match is weak. Clone size is given for some rows only: seen once, a few or many times, or a class if the clone is expanded.

j_call: TRBJ2-1; d_call: TRBD2; clone_size: few; cdr3_length: 16; v_call: TRBV3-1; cdr3_nt: TGTGCCAGCAGCCAATACGGGACTAGCGGGGGCAATGAGCAGTTCTTC; cdr3_aa: CASSQYGTSGGNEQFF
j_call: TRBJ2-2; d_call: .; clone_size: .; cdr3_length: 16; v_call: TRBV3-1; cdr3_nt: TGTGCCAGCAGCCATATACTAGACAGAAACACCGGGGAGCTGTTTTTT; cdr3_aa: CASSHILDRNTGELFF
j_call: TRBJ2-3; d_call: TRBD1; clone_size: few; cdr3_length: 15; v_call: TRBV12-3/TRBV12-4; cdr3_nt: TGTGCCAGCAGACCGCGGGACAGGAGGCTGCATACGCAGTATTTT; cdr3_aa: CASRPRDRRLHTQYF
j_call: TRBJ1-2; d_call: .; clone_size: few; cdr3_length: 11; v_call: TRBV6-2/TRBV6-3; cdr3_nt: TGTGCCAGCATCAGTGGCGAAGGCTACACCTTC; cdr3_aa: CASISGEGYTF
j_call: TRBJ1-2; d_call: TRBD1; clone_size: few; cdr3_length: 16; v_call: TRBV7-9; cdr3_nt: TGTGCCAGCAGCTTAGCGGGGACAGGGGGCGCGAAGGGCTACACCTTC; cdr3_aa: CASSLAGTGGAKGYTF
j_call: TRBJ2-7; d_call: TRBD1; clone_size: once; cdr3_length: 15; v_call: TRBV10-3; cdr3_nt: TGTGCCATCAGTGAGGGGGGACAGGGGGCAGGGGAGCAGTACTTC; cdr3_aa: CAISEGGQGAGEQYF
j_call: TRBJ2-1; d_call: TRBD2; clone_size: many; cdr3_length: 15; v_call: TRBV28; cdr3_nt: TGTGCCAGCAGTGACGTTAGCGGGGGGGCAGGTGAGCAGTTCTTC; cdr3_aa: CASSDVSGGAGEQFF
j_call: TRBJ1-6; d_call: .; clone_size: many; cdr3_length: 15; v_call: TRBV18; cdr3_nt: TGTGCCAGCTCACCGTATTCGGGGGACAATTCACCCCTCCACTTT; cdr3_aa: CASSPYSGDNSPLHF
j_call: TRBJ1-4; d_call: .; clone_size: .; cdr3_length: 14; v_call: TRBV19; cdr3_nt: TGTGCCAGTAGATCGGGACTGGAAAATGAAAAACTGTTTTTT; cdr3_aa: CASRSGLENEKLFF
j_call: TRBJ2-1; d_call: .; clone_size: many; cdr3_length: 13; v_call: TRBV12-3/TRBV12-4; cdr3_nt: TGTGCCAGCAGTTTAGGAGGGGGACGCGAGCAGTTCTTC; cdr3_aa: CASSLGGGREQFF
j_call: TRBJ2-5; d_call: .; clone_size: few; cdr3_length: 15; v_call: TRBV10-1; cdr3_nt: TGCGCCAGCAGTGACCCCGGGACCGATCGAGAGACCCAGTACTTC; cdr3_aa: CASSDPGTDRETQYF
j_call: TRBJ2-1; d_call: .; clone_size: few; cdr3_length: 15; v_call: TRBV10-3; cdr3_nt: TGTGCCATCAGTGAGTCGGGGCAGGGTATGAATGAGCAGTTCTTC; cdr3_aa: CAISESGQGMNEQFF
j_call: TRBJ2-5; d_call: TRBD2; clone_size: few; cdr3_length: 13; v_call: TRBV24-1; cdr3_nt: TGTGCCACCAGTGATGGGACTAGCCTGACCCAGTACTTC; cdr3_aa: CATSDGTSLTQYF